These T cell receptor beta chains were read from a single sample in a study of blood T cells in healthy people across ages. In TCRdb, the 5' RACE reads were re-called with MiXCR into one record per CDR3 protein. Altogether 700,000 or so distinct CDR3 sequences are present, roughly 20% being singletons, with the ten largest covering around a fifth. Sequenced: blood. The receptor set was obtained from a man aged 70-80 years in good health. Both conserved end residues are part of each CDR3. Fields, in order: V gene, J gene, CDR3 protein.

TRBV12-3/TRBV12-4	TRBJ1-6	CASSGQGNSPLHF
TRBV29-1	TRBJ1-2	CNVEETSYGYTF
TRBV29-1	-	CSVAHSTQETQYF
TRBV28	TRBJ2-3	CASSPPRGRGSDTQYF
TRBV28	TRBJ2-7	CASSLGGGQGTYEQYF
TRBV29-1	TRBJ2-5	CSVVFSSETQYF
TRBV2	TRBJ2-3	CASRAHRASTDTQYF
TRBV7-9	TRBJ2-2	CASSSLGASTGELFF
TRBV3-1	TRBJ1-2	CASSQGMGARYGYTF
TRBV7-8	TRBJ1-3	CASSLVGQISGNTIYF
TRBV6-1	TRBJ1-4	CASGGGRGEKLFF
TRBV10-3	TRBJ2-5	CAISERTGQETQYF
TRBV9	TRBJ1-4	CASSARGDNEKLLF
TRBV20-1	TRBJ2-5	CSATSGSETQYF
TRBV3-1	TRBJ1-1	CASTKGGQNTEAFF
TRBV2	TRBJ2-1	CASSEGTSDYNEQFF
TRBV4-3	TRBJ1-3	CASSQTKGRNTIYF
TRBV7-2	TRBJ2-3	CASSLAGLATDTQYF
TRBV3-1	TRBJ2-1	CASSQDPPLAGMRNEQFF
TRBV12-3/TRBV12-4	TRBJ2-3	CASREGLGGGGADTQYF
TRBV14	TRBJ1-1	CASSPTGSENTEAFF
TRBV19	TRBJ1-5	CASSMGTGDHNQPQHF
TRBV9	TRBJ1-2	CASSVGDTYYGYTF
TRBV4-1	TRBJ1-5	CASSQDESRSNQPQHF
TRBV4-3	TRBJ2-5	CASSQVGALQETQYF
TRBV11-2	TRBJ2-5	CASSFAGTGAATQYF
TRBV7-2	-	CASSFSGQTQETQYF
TRBV6-1	TRBJ2-5	CASDGTGEETQYF
TRBV15	TRBJ2-7	CATSRPGVSAYEQYF
TRBV24-1	TRBJ1-5	CATGQGGNQPQHF
TRBV6-5	TRBJ2-3	CASSQQGLAPDTQYF
TRBV12-3/TRBV12-4	TRBJ1-2	CASTNDHNYGYTF
TRBV7-6	TRBJ1-2	CASSLLDRGGGYTF
TRBV20-1	TRBJ2-4	CSASPKPTSGVLENIQYF
TRBV24-1	TRBJ1-1	CATSDRTGANTEAFF
TRBV2	TRBJ2-5	CASSAGLARETQYF
TRBV29-1	TRBJ1-1	CSVRGARNTEAFF
TRBV18	TRBJ1-2	CASSPSSLRSNYGYTF
TRBV19	TRBJ2-3	CATRTGYTDTQYF
TRBV6-1	TRBJ2-5	CASRKTGRETQYF
TRBV20-1	-	CSAKPKGVNYEQYF
TRBV5-1	TRBJ2-1	CASSLADGRTSGRNEQFF
TRBV11-3	TRBJ1-1	CASSLGTAHEAFF
TRBV19	TRBJ1-3	CASSIGTLSGNTIYF
TRBV29-1	TRBJ1-1	CSLNPPTEAFF
TRBV24-1	TRBJ2-5	CATSPSDSQETQYF
TRBV5-6	TRBJ2-5	CASSLVVGGGLETQYF
TRBV7-2	TRBJ1-2	CASSLDLRSSGYTF
TRBV5-4	TRBJ2-5	CASSHATPWYQETQYF
TRBV9	TRBJ1-2	CASREAGKNYGYTF